This T cell receptor (beta chain) derives from a study of monozygotic twins with inflammatory bowel disease. In the case of this clonotype: Its antigen is unknown.

After re-calling the 5' RACE reads, TCRdb lists one entry per CDR3 protein, DNA absent. Recorded for this sample: over 100,000 distinct CDR3 sequences. Study results and limitations: Neither one strong signal nor one clonotype associated with IBD was supported.

Per germline, CDR1 SGHRS and CDR2 YFSETQ. The CDR3 has 13 amino acids. This chain uses TRBV5-1 with TRBJ1-1; without DNA, the TCRdb call of TRBD1 cannot be checked. This TCR was recovered from a human donor with ulcerative colitis or Crohn's disease, or a healthy co-twin of an affected twin (not recorded which). The sequencing sample was made of blood. CDR3 amino acids: CASSSTDRGEAFF.